The 27 T cell receptor beta chains below all came from one sample that was sequenced in a study of cytomegalovirus exposure and HLA in healthy donors. Measured with immunoSEQ multiplex PCR; TCRdb has only the in-frame clones, and not every one. Seen here are some 150,000 clones, 88% observed once, and the top ten hold approximately 3.1%. The specimen was PBMCs. Every receptor here comes from a man aged 18 to 30 in good health and CMV-seronegative.

V and J are TRBV27 and TRBJ2-3; D is ambiguous. V was cut by 5 bases and J by 5 bases, with 8 bases left in between. CDR1 and CDR2 from the germline V gene are MNHEY and SMNVEV (reference sequence). CDR3 size: 12 residues. The CDR3 region has the DNA TGTGCCAGCAGTGACATGGAAGATACGCAGTATTTT. It codes for CASSDMEDTQYF.

The CDR3, as DNA: TGCGCCAGCAGTTTCCGTACCGGGACAGGAGCTACTGGAAACACCATATATTTT. This codes for CASSFRTGTGATGNTIYF. This chain uses TRBV10-2 with TRBJ1-3; 8 bases fit TRBD1. After removal of 5 bases from V and 2 bases from J, the junction contained 14 bases not matched to a gene. The V gene's germline CDR1 is WSHSY and CDR2 SAAADI. The CDR3 totals 18 residues.

The chain carries TRBV5-5 and TRBJ2-3, with D hard to call. Germline V CDR1 and CDR2: SGHKS, YYEKEE (reference sequence). V was cut by 0 bases and J by 6 bases, with 11 bases left in between. The CDR3 contains 14 residues. The CDR3 loop is CASSLEVHGDTQYF. For the CDR3, the DNA is TGTGCCAGCAGCTTGGAAGTCCACGGGGATACGCAGTATTTT.

The CDR3 nucleotides read TGCGCCAGCAGCCAAGATGCAGGGGCCTCCTACGAGCAGTACTTC. Amino acids: CASSQDAGASYEQYF. This sequence joins TRBV4-3 and TRBJ2-7, with a tentative D call TRBD1 (6 bases). The length of the CDR3 is 15 residues. Deletions cut 0 bases from V and 0 bases from J, with 9 bases between. CDR1 and CDR2 from the germline V gene are LGHNA and YSLEER.

The chain carries TRBV4-2 and TRBJ2-7; TRBD2 aligns across 11 bases. This CDR3 is 18 amino acids long. Germline V lookup: CDR1 LGHNA, CDR2 YNFKEQ. Trimming at V came to 0 bases and at J to 1 base, leaving 8 bases not matched to a gene. This chain's CDR3 is CASSQERIAGGLSYEQYF. CDR3 DNA: TGTGCCAGCAGCCAAGAGAGGATAGCGGGGGGGCTATCCTACGAGCAGTACTTC.

This clone showed up just once. The V call is TRBV28, the J call TRBJ1-3, with 8 bases identical to TRBD1. CDR3 length: 16 residues. Germline trimming cut 5 bases from V and 8 bases from J; bases unmatched to any gene: 14. CDR1 MDHEN and CDR2 SYDVKM come from the germline V gene. The CDR3 DNA sequence: TGTGCCAGCAGTCAAATTGGACAGGGCCCCACCGACACCATATATTTT. Its translation: CASSQIGQGPTDTIYF.

The CDR3 sequence: CSATTATNTGELFF. In DNA, the CDR3 is TGCAGCGCAACGACTGCGACGAACACCGGGGAGCTGTTTTTT. The J gene is TRBJ2-2, the V gene TRBV29-1; D is unclear. V was shortened by 7 bases and J by 0 bases, with 12 bases between the two germline ends. The CDR3 extends over 14 amino acids. Germline-derived CDR1 and CDR2 are SQVTM and ANQGSEA.

This chain connects TRBV5-4 to TRBJ2-2; TRBD2 is a possible D gene (6 bases). The CDR3 loop spans 13 amino acids. V was shortened by 4 bases and J by 7 bases, with 11 bases between the two germline ends. Germline V gene data show CDR1 as SGHNT and CDR2 as YYREEE (reference sequence). The CDR3 region has the DNA TGTGCCAGCAGCAGGGACTTTGGCGGGGAGCTGTTTTTT. As protein: CASSRDFGGELFF.

With regard to this clone: The junction shows a germline mismatch at one end, possibly a read error. The chain links TRBV6-5 to TRBJ2-5; 11 nucleotides line up with TRBD1. Germline assignment: CDR1 MNHEY and CDR2 SVGAGI. The CDR3 runs to 16 residues. CDR3 nucleotides: TGTGCCAGCAGTTACCATGGGACAGGGGGGAAAGAGCCCCAGTACTTC. Amino acids: CASSYHGTGGKEPQYF.

The V and J genes are TRBV4-1 and TRBJ2-3, with 9 bases fitting TRBD1. The trim removed 2 bases at V and 10 bases at J, leaving 10 bases unmatched. The CDR3 is 15 amino acids. The germline CDR1 and CDR2 sequences are MGHRA and YSYEKL. CDR3 amino acids: CASSQRDRVLVAQYF. The CDR3 DNA reads TGCGCCAGCAGCCAAAGGGACAGGGTTCTGGTGGCGCAGTATTTT.

The chain uses TRBV6-6 and TRBJ2-7; 7 bases are a match to TRBD2. This CDR3 region has 15 residues. J lost 0 bases, V lost 2 bases, and 4 bases had no gene match. In germline, CDR1 is MNHNY, CDR2 SVGAGI (reference sequence). The chain's CDR3 is CASSYEAGYSYEQYF. In DNA form, the CDR3 reads TGTGCCAGCAGTTACGAAGCGGGGTACTCCTACGAGCAGTACTTC.

The gene calls are TRBV28 and TRBJ1-2; 8 bases align to TRBD1. CDR1 and CDR2 from the germline V gene are MDHEN and SYDVKM. CDR3 length: 14 amino acids. V gave up 4 bases and J gave up 5 bases; unmatched junction bases: 6. In DNA, the CDR3 is TGTGCCAGCAGTTCGGGACAGGCCGATTATGGCTACACCTTC. Its protein product is CASSSGQADYGYTF.

This chain links TRBV2 with TRBJ2-4; no reliable D call. The CDR3 covers 12 residues. The germline CDR1 and CDR2 sequences are SNHLY and FYNNEI. Deletions cut 2 bases from V and 5 bases from J, with 4 bases between. The CDR3 is CASSERENIQYF. CDR3 bases: TGTGCCAGCAGTGAACGTGAAAACATTCAGTACTTC.

This clone showed up just a few times. The CDR3 region has the DNA TGTGCCAGCAGCTCCCAAGGGACAATCTACGAGCAGTACTTC. Protein: CASSSQGTIYEQYF. The rearrangement joins TRBV11-2 to TRBJ2-7; possible D gene TRBD1, 6 bases. Trimming removed 4 bases from V and 3 bases from J, with 13 bases in between. The germline V gene encodes CDR1 SGHAT and CDR2 FQNNGV. This CDR3 region has 14 residues.

CDR3 in amino acids: CASSFWGLPGELFF. The CDR3 DNA follows: TGTGCCAGCAGTTTTTGGGGACTCCCCGGGGAGCTGTTTTTT. The V and J genes are TRBV27 and TRBJ2-2, with D tentatively TRBD2 (6 bases). CDR3 size: 14 residues. The V and J ends lost 3 bases and 6 bases respectively, with 11 bases between them. CDR1 is MNHEY, CDR2 SMNVEV, per germline (reference sequence).

This rearrangement joins TRBV25-1 to TRBJ1-6; D is unclear. This CDR3 has 16 amino acids. V gave up 2 bases and J gave up 0 bases, with 8 bases separating them. The germline V gene encodes CDR1 MGHDK and CDR2 SYGVNS. The CDR3 is CASSEGRSSYNSPLHF. CDR3 coding DNA: TGTGCCAGCAGTGAAGGGAGGAGCTCCTATAATTCACCCCTCCACTTT. Filled out from reference TRBV25-1 and TRBJ1-6, the complete variable domain reads EADIYQTPRYLVIGTGKKITLECSQTMGHDKMYWYQQDPGMELHLIHYSYGVNSTEKGDLSSESTVSRIRTEHFPLTLESARPSHTSQYLCASSEGRSSYNSPLHFGNGTRLTVT.

Concerning this clone itself: Sequence at one end of the junction differs from germline and may be a read error. This chain connects TRBV10-3 to TRBJ2-7; TRBD1 is a possible D gene (5 bases). This CDR3 has 12 residues. The germline CDR1 and CDR2 sequences are ENHRY and SYGVKD. The CDR3 region has the DNA TGTGCCATCGGTGACAGTTCCTACGAGCAGTACTTC. Protein product: CAIGDSSYEQYF.

V gene TRBV11-1 combines with J gene TRBJ2-1, with 10 bases identical to TRBD1. V shed 5 bases and J 8 bases; nucleotides not matched to a gene: 9. The V gene's germline CDR1 is SGHAT and CDR2 FQDESV (reference sequence). CDR3 size: 15 residues. The CDR3 DNA reads as TGTGCCAGCAGCCCGACAGGGGGCGCGGCGTATGAGCAGTTCTTC. It is translated as CASSPTGGAAYEQFF.

The V call is TRBV5-6, the J call TRBJ2-7, with 7 bases lining up with TRBD1. CDR3 size: 15 residues. Unmatched junction bases numbered 5, after V lost 1 base and J lost 1 base. Per germline, CDR1 SGHDT and CDR2 YYEEEE. The CDR3 DNA is TGTGCCAGCAGCTTGTTCCACAGGGGATCCTACGAGCAGTACGTC. Its protein is CASSLFHRGSYEQYV.

V and J are TRBV19 and TRBJ1-1; 7 bases match TRBD1. There are 13 residues in the CDR3. Germline loops: CDR1 LNHDA, CDR2 SQIVND (reference sequence). V was clipped by 6 bases and J by 4 bases; unmatched bases: 5. In nucleotides, the CDR3 is TGTGCCAGTAGCAACACAGGGGCCACTGAAGCTTTCTTT. Protein sequence: CASSNTGATEAFF.

This clone was detected once. The CDR3 loop reads CASSEGQGDGYTF. The CDR3 region has the DNA TGCGCCAGCAGTGAGGGACAGGGAGACGGCTACACCTTC. The chain combines TRBV10-1 with TRBJ1-2; 8 bases are shared with TRBD1. The germline CDR1 and CDR2 sequences are WNHNN and SYGVQD (reference sequence). The CDR3 is made up of 13 amino acids. J was trimmed by 8 bases and V by 2 bases; bases with no gene match: 4.

The rearrangement links TRBV6-5 to TRBJ1-1; D is perhaps TRBD1 (5 bases). CDR1 and CDR2 (germline): MNHEY, SVGAGI. This CDR3 spans 14 amino acids. V lost 5 bases, J lost 4 bases, and 14 bases lay in between. As DNA, the CDR3 is TGTGCCAGCAGTACCGCCACCGGGGGCACTGAAGCTTTCTTT. Its protein is CASSTATGGTEAFF.

V gene TRBV11-2 combines with J gene TRBJ1-2; a possible D gene is TRBD1 (6 bases). Trimming removed 2 bases at V and 5 bases at J, with 15 bases between. The CDR3 runs to 15 residues. In germline, CDR1 is SGHAT, CDR2 FQNNGV. As DNA, the CDR3 is TGTGCCAGCAGCTTATCAACGGACAGCCGGTATGGCTACACCTTC. Residues: CASSLSTDSRYGYTF.

This clone has a count of ten or more. Other DNA sequences in the same sample also yield this CDR3. This chain uses TRBV6-4 with TRBJ2-1; TRBD2 matches at 8 bases. Germline V CDR1 and CDR2: MRHNA, SNTAGT. The CDR3 sequence is 14 residues long. After removal of 6 bases from V and 6 bases from J, the junction contained 7 bases not matched to a gene. CDR3 loop: CASSALAGRNEQFF. The DNA for the CDR3 is TGTGCCAGCAGCGCATTAGCGGGGCGCAATGAGCAGTTCTTC.

The chain joins TRBV4-1 to TRBJ2-6; D gene uncertain. Trimming removed 1 base at V and 2 bases at J, with 9 bases between. Germline CDR1 MGHRA, CDR2 YSYEKL. This CDR3 is 16 amino acids long. DNA of the CDR3: TGCGCCAGCAGCCAAGGGCGAGGAACTGGGGCCAACGTCCTGACTTTC. Protein: CASSQGRGTGANVLTF.

The chain recombines TRBV6-8 with TRBJ1-5; 9 bases fit TRBD1. Trimming at V came to 5 bases and at J to 0 bases, leaving 14 bases not matched to a gene. Germline-derived CDR1 and CDR2 are MNHGY and SAAAGT. The CDR3 is 19 residues long. The CDR3 region is CASSLHRTGEEYSNQPQHF. CDR3 DNA: TGTGCCAGCAGTCTCCATCGGACAGGGGAAGAATATAGCAATCAGCCCCAGCATTTT.

The genes are TRBV9 and TRBJ1-5; D gene ambiguous. Looked up from germline, CDR1 is SGDLS and CDR2 is YYNGEE. V lost 0 bases and J lost 5, with 12 bases in between. The CDR3 length is 15 residues. The CDR3 here is CASSVGSGGYQPQHF. The CDR3, as DNA: TGTGCCAGCAGCGTAGGCTCCGGAGGCTATCAGCCCCAGCATTTT.